A selection of T cell receptor beta chains follows, all from one sample in a study of response to subunit inactivated influenza vaccine. Using its own MiXCR run on the RT-PCR reads, TCRdb lists one record per CDR3 protein. Among more than 150,000 distinct CDR3 sequences, over 8.5% were seen once, and the ten largest hold around 40%. The input for sequencing was CD8+ T cells sorted from PBMCs, taken approximately 25 months after vaccination. The source of these receptors is a man between 50 and 75 years old who received an inactivated influenza vaccine. Both conserved end residues are part of each CDR3.

TRBV28,CASSLLTGENEQFF
TRBV27,CASLAGAPGDTQYF
TRBV15,CATSRPRDYGLKGEQFF
TRBV14,CASSKGPSPAKNIQYF
TRBV14,CASRLDGYEEQYF
TRBV11-1,CASSPVGLAGTHSYNEQFF
TRBV4-3,CASSQADRVRYEQYF
TRBV12-3/TRBV12-4,CASSFGQGRTEAFF
TRBV11-2,CASSLAGFHEQYF
TRBV28,CASSTLHGGSSYNEQFF
TRBV4-2,CASSPLGPSGGADTQYF
TRBV7-2,CASSSRRVGGGRETQYF
TRBV27,CASSPTGYHTDTQYF
TRBV5-8,CASNSDGWNEQFF
TRBV30,CAWSPFASSYEQYF
TRBV9,CASSETSGRAYEQFF
TRBV27,CASSLSATYLNNEQFF
TRBV10-3,CAISESRSYEQYF
TRBV4-3,CASSQELRGGNTIYF
TRBV28,CASSSPRTSPGELFF
TRBV7-2,CASSLAPSTSYNEQFF
TRBV7-9,CASSSLLATDTQYF
TRBV2,CASSSGQGDRNTDTQYF
TRBV29-1,CSVDTSGRASNEQFF